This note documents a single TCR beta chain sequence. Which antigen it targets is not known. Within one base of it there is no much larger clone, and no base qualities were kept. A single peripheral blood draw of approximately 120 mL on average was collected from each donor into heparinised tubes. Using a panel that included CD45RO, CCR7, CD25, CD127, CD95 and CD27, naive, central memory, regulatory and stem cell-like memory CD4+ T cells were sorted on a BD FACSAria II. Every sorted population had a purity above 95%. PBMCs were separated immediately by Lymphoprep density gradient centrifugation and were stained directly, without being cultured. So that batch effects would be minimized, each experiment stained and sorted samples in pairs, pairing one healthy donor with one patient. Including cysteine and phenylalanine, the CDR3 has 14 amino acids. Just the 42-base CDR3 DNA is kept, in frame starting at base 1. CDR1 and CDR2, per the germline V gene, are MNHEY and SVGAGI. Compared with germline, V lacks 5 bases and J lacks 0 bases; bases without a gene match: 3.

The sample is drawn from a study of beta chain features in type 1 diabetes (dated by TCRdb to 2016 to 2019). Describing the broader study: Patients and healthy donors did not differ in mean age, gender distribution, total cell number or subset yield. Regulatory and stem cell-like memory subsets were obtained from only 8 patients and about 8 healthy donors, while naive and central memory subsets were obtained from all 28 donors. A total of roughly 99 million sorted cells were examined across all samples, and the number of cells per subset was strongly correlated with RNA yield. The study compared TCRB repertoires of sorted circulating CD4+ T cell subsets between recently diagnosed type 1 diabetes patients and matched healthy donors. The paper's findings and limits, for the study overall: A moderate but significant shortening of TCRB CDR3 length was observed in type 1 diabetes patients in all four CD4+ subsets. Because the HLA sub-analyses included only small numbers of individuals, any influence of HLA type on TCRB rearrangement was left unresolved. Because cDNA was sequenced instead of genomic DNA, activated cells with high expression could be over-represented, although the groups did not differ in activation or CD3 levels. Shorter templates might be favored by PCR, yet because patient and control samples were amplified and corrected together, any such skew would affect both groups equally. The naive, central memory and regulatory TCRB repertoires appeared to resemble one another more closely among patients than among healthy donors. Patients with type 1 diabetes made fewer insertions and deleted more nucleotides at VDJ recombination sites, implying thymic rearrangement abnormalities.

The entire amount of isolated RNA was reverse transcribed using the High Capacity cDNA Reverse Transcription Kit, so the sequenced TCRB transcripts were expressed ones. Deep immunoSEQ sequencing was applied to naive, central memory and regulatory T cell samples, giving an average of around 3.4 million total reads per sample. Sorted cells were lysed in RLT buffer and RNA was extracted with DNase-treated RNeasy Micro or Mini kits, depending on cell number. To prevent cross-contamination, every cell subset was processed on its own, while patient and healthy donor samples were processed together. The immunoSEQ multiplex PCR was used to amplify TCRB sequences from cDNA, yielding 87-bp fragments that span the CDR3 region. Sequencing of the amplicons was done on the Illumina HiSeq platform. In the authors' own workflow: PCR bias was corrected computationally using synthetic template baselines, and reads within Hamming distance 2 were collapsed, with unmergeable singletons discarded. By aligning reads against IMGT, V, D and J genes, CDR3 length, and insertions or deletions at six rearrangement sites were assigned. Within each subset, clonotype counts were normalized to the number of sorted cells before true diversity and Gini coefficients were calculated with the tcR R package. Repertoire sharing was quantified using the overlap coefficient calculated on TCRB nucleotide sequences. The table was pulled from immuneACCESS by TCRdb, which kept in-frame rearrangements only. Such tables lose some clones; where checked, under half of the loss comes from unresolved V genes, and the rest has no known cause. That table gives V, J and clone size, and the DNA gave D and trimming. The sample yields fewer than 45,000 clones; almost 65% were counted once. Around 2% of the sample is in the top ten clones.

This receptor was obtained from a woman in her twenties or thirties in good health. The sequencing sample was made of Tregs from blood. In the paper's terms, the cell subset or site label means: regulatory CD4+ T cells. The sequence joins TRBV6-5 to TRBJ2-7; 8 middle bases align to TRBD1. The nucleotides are TGTGCCAGCAGTGGACAGGGAGGCTCCTACGAGCAGTACTTC. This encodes CASSGQGGSYEQYF.